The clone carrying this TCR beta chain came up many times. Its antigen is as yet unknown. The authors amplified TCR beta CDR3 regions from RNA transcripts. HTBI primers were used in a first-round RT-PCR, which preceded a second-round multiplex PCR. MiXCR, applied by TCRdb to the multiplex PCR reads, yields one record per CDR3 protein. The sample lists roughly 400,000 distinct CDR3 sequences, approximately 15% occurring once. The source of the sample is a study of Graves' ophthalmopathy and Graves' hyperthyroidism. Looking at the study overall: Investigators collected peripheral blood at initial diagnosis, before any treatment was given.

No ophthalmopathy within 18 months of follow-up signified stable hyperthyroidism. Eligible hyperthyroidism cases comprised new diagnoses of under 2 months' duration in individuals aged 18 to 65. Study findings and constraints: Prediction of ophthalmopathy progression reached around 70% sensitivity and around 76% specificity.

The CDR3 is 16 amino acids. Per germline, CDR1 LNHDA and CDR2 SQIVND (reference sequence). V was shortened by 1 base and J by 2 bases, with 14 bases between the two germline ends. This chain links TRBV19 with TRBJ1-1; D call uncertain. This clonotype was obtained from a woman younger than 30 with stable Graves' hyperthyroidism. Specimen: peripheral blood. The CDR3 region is CASSIASNRVNTEAFF. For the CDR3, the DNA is TGTGCCAGTAGTATAGCGTCCAACCGGGTTAACACTGAAGCTTTCTTT.